What follows describes a single T cell receptor beta chain. The cohort comprised adults aged about 18 to 89 years residing in 20 to 30 US areas. This entry belongs to a study of blood T cell repertoires in COVID-19. On the study more broadly: Samples came from the United States, Italy and Spain, spanning acute and convalescent COVID-19.

Original analysis: It was from reference gene primer amplification that nucleated cell counts were estimated. Sequencing used immunoSEQ multiplex PCR; TCRdb keeps in-frame clones, though not all of them. D and trimming come from the DNA, and the V and J calls and clone size come from that table. The table lists approximately 450,000 clones, around nine tenths of them singletons. The CDR3 sequence is 15 residues long. The germline gives CDR1 SGHTA, CDR2 FQGNSA. The V gene end was trimmed by 5 bases and the J gene end by 1 base; junction bases not matched to a gene: 3. The chain carries TRBV7-2 and TRBJ2-2; 8 nucleotides match TRBD1. Input material: PBMCs or T cells enriched from blood (not recorded which). The TCR comes from a woman aged 18-29 years with acute COVID-19. CDR3 sequence reads: CASSPTGVNTGELFF. The CDR3 DNA sequence: TGTGCCAGCAGCCCGACAGGGGTGAACACCGGGGAGCTGTTTTTT.